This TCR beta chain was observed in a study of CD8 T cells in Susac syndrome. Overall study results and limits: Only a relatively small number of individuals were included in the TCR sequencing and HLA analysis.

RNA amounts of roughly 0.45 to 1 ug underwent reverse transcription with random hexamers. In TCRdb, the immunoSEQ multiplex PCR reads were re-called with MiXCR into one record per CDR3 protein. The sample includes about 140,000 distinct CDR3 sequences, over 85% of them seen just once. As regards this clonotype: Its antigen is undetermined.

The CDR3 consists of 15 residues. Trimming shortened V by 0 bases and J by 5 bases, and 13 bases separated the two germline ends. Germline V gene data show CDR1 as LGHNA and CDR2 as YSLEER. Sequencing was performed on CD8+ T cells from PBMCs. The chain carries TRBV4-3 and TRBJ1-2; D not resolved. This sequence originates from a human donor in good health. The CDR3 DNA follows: TGCGCCAGCAGCCAAGATCGGGTGTCAGCATATGGCTACACCTTC. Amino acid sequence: CASSQDRVSAYGYTF.